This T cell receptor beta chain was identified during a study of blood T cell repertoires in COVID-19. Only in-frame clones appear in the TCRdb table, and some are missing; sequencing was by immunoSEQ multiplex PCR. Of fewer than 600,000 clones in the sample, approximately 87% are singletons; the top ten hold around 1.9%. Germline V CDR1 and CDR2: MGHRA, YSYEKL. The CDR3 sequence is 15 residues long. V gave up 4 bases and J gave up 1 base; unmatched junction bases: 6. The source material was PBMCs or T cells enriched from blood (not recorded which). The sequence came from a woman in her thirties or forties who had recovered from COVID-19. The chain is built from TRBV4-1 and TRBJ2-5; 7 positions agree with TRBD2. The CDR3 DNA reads TGCGCCAGCAGCCGTTATCTAGCGGCCCAAGAGACCCAGTACTTC. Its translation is CASSRYLAAQETQYF.